A selection of T cell receptor beta chains follows, all from one sample in a study of blood T cells in healthy people across ages. Via MiXCR, TCRdb re-called the 5' RACE reads, giving one row per CDR3 protein. The table includes 1.5 million to 2 million distinct CDR3 sequences, almost 35% detected once. Sequences were obtained from blood. The receptors stem from a woman aged 25 to 45 in good health. Each CDR3 is given with its conserved first and last residue. Each record gives: V gene, clone size, J gene, CDR3 protein. Expanded clones get a size class; other rows say once, few or many, or leave the size out.

>TRBV5-1|-|TRBJ2-7
CASSLANFGGRRNSYEQYF
>TRBV5-5|-|TRBJ1-2
CASSFLIAGAYGYTF
>TRBV6-5|-|TRBJ1-5
CASSRDVNQPQHF
>TRBV15|-|TRBJ2-3
CATSRDQRGQGYRTDTQYF
>TRBV11-3|-|TRBJ2-2
CASSFRSFGGTGELFF
>TRBV29-1|-|TRBJ2-2
CSSLEQGSDTGELFF
>TRBV28|few|TRBJ2-7
CASRRDRGLYEQYF
>TRBV2|few|TRBJ2-1
CASTRTKDGSSYNEQFF
>TRBV7-2|-|TRBJ1-4
CASSLGATATEKLFF
>TRBV6-5|few|TRBJ2-5
CASRIPNGQETQYF
>TRBV13|-|TRBJ1-2
CASSLRLRQNYGYTF
>TRBV27|-|TRBJ1-4
CASSYTYGDEKLFF
>TRBV20-1|few|TRBJ2-1
CSARASTGENYNEQFF
>TRBV10-3|many|TRBJ2-3
CAIRTSEFTDTQYF
>TRBV7-9|once|TRBJ2-7
CASSSLGQPPYEQYF
>TRBV12-3/TRBV12-4|once|TRBJ2-4
CASSGGEMIIQYF
>TRBV6-2/TRBV6-3|-|TRBJ2-3
CASSYASGSTDTQYF
>TRBV20-1|-|TRBJ2-3
CSAPTGGTDTQYF
>TRBV4-1|-|TRBJ1-1
CASSPREVANTEAFF
>TRBV20-1|-|TRBJ2-1
CSARGSTSGLLNEQFF
>TRBV4-2|few|TRBJ2-5
CASSQEIIQETQYF
>TRBV5-1|-|TRBJ2-1
CASSLPPTDNEQFF
>TRBV28|-|TRBJ1-1
CASSLGERAAFF
>TRBV7-9|-|TRBJ2-1
CASSHSGGRYNEQFF
>TRBV20-1|many|TRBJ2-7
CSASSDLSDYEQYF
>TRBV7-9|few|TRBJ2-3
CASLPGQESTDTQYF
>TRBV7-9|-|TRBJ2-6
CARGTGGSGANVLTF
>TRBV7-4|-|TRBJ2-3
CASRPPPTPPCTDTQYF
>TRBV27|-|TRBJ2-6
CAGSLMGFNVLTF
>TRBV11-2|few|TRBJ2-7
CASSLGGTFSYEQYF
>TRBV10-3|once|TRBJ2-2
CAISSTGYTGELFF
>TRBV5-6|once|TRBJ2-3
CASSTDQGITQYF
>TRBV20-1|-|TRBJ1-2
CSVREGLDYGYTF
>TRBV9|few|TRBJ2-7
CASSAQGALDEQYF
>TRBV20-1|-|TRBJ2-7
CSAYKGTVTHYEQYF
>TRBV6-6|few|TRBJ2-2
CASRLGGGRNTGELFF
>TRBV28|-|TRBJ1-1
CASWFDGTEAFF
>TRBV6-1|-|TRBJ2-1
CASSGQGVRNEQFF
>TRBV27|few|TRBJ1-1
CASSPPGVGVNTEAFF